These T cell receptor beta chains were read from a single sample in a study of blood T cell repertoires in COVID-19. Assay used: immunoSEQ multiplex PCR; TCRdb lists only in-frame clones, some missing. The table includes 78,000 or so clones, approximately 80% detected once. Sequenced sample: peripheral blood. Source of these receptors: a man aged 80 or over with acute or convalescent COVID-19. Both conserved end residues are part of each CDR3. D genes are given only for firm matches. Size tells how often a clone was seen (once, few, many) or the class of an expanded clone, and some rows leave it out.

>TRBV27|-|-|TRBJ1-2
CASSSGQLNYGYTF
TGTGCCAGCAGCTCCGGACAGCTTAACTATGGCTACACCTTC
>TRBV6-5|-|-|TRBJ1-1
CASSREGSDTEAFF
TGTGCCAGCAGTAGGGAGGGGAGTGACACTGAAGCTTTCTTT
>TRBV3-1/TRBV3-2|TRBD1|-|TRBJ1-1
CASSQEIFTGGTEAFF
TGTGCCAGCAGCCAAGAGATCTTCACAGGGGGCACTGAAGCTTTCTTT
>TRBV27|TRBD1|few|TRBJ2-1
CASRGQGRYNEQFF
TGTGCCAGCAGGGGACAGGGGCGCTACAATGAGCAGTTCTTC
>TRBV3-1/TRBV3-2|-|-|TRBJ1-2
CASSQDPGVRYTF
TGTGCCAGCAGCCAAGACCCGGGGGTCCGCTACACCTTC
>TRBV4-1|TRBD1|-|TRBJ1-3
CASSQSTTGLSGNTIYF
TGCGCCAGCAGCCAATCGACGACAGGGCTCTCTGGAAACACCATATATTTT
>TRBV6-5|TRBD1|-|TRBJ1-1
CASIRRGRTEAFF
TGTGCCAGCATTCGAAGGGGGCGGACTGAAGCTTTCTTT
>TRBV7-6|-|many|TRBJ2-7
CASSLEIDTPYEQYF
TGTGCCAGCAGCTTAGAGATTGACACTCCCTACGAGCAGTACTTC
>TRBV5-6|TRBD1|-|TRBJ2-1
CASSSRDRGGEQFF
TGTGCCAGCAGCTCCCGGGACAGGGGTGGTGAGCAGTTCTTC
>TRBV16|TRBD1|few|TRBJ1-3
CASSQPHDRDGNTIYF
TGTGCCAGCAGCCAACCCCACGACAGGGATGGAAACACCATATATTTT
>TRBV12-5|TRBD1|-|TRBJ1-3
CASGLPATGVGTIYF
TGTGCTAGTGGTTTGCCCGCGACAGGGGTTGGGACCATATATTTT
>TRBV4-1|TRBD1|few|TRBJ1-6
CASLDRDNSPLHF
TGCGCCAGTCTGGACAGGGACAATTCACCCCTCCACTTT
>TRBV4-1|-|once|TRBJ1-2
CASSRAPPGNAYGYTF
TGCGCCAGCAGCCGAGCTCCCCCGGGAAACGCCTATGGCTACACCTTC
>TRBV2|TRBD1|-|TRBJ1-1
CASTRGTGNTEAFF
TGTGCCAGCACCAGGGGGACAGGGAACACTGAAGCTTTCTTT
>TRBV3-1/TRBV3-2|TRBD2|-|TRBJ2-5
CASSLWTSLETQYF
TGTGCCAGCAGTCTTTGGACTAGCCTAGAGACCCAGTACTTC
>TRBV5-8|-|-|TRBJ2-7
CASSLAGTYEQYF
TGTGCCAGCAGCTTGGCGGGGACCTACGAGCAGTACTTC
>TRBV5-5|TRBD1|once|TRBJ1-6
CASSPDRGNSPLHF
TGTGCCAGCAGCCCGGACAGGGGAAATTCACCCCTCCACTTT
>TRBV5-4|TRBD1|-|TRBJ2-1
CASSLDDRGGYNEQFF
TGTGCCAGCAGCTTGGATGACAGGGGCGGGTACAATGAGCAGTTCTTC
>TRBV19|-|-|TRBJ1-3
CASSQGNTIYF
TGTGCCAGTAGCCAGGGGAACACCATATATTTT
>TRBV19|TRBD1|few|TRBJ1-2
CASSLGQGAGGYTF
TGTGCCAGTAGTTTAGGCCAGGGGGCTGGTGGCTACACCTTC
>TRBV6-5|TRBD1|-|TRBJ1-1
CASTDRGRQTEAFF
TGTGCCTCCACGGACAGGGGGCGACAGACTGAAGCTTTCTTT
>TRBV27|TRBD1|-|TRBJ2-7
CASSLSATGITYEQYF
TGTGCCAGCAGTTTATCCGCGACAGGGATAACCTACGAGCAGTACTTC
>TRBV2|-|-|TRBJ2-7
CASSERGSSAYEQYF
TGTGCCAGCAGTGAAAGGGGCTCATCGGCCTACGAGCAGTACTTC
>TRBV7-6|-|-|TRBJ1-1
CASSYPPQGNTEAFF
TGTGCCAGCAGCTACCCACCACAGGGGAACACTGAAGCTTTCTTT
>TRBV15|-|-|TRBJ1-5
CATSREQKNQPQHF
TGTGCCACCAGCAGAGAGCAGAAAAATCAGCCCCAGCATTTT
>TRBV5-1|TRBD1|-|TRBJ1-1
CASSLGPSGGNTEAFF
TGCGCCAGCAGCTTGGGTCCCTCAGGGGGGAACACTGAAGCTTTCTTT
>TRBV5-1|TRBD1|-|TRBJ1-5
CASSPGQGAAYSNQPQHF
TGCGCCAGCAGCCCCGGACAGGGGGCGGCTTATAGCAATCAGCCCCAGCATTTT
>TRBV9|-|-|TRBJ2-5
CASSEGLAPMGETQYF
TGTGCCAGCAGCGAGGGTCTAGCCCCAATGGGGGAGACCCAGTACTTC
>TRBV10-2|TRBD1|-|TRBJ2-1
CASSGTSGTGAGDEQFF
TGCGCCAGCAGTGGAACGTCCGGGACAGGGGCAGGGGATGAGCAGTTCTTC
>TRBV27|TRBD1|-|TRBJ1-4
CASSRVDRIDEKLFF
TGTGCCAGCAGCCGAGTGGACAGGATCGACGAAAAACTGTTTTTT
>TRBV6-1|-|-|TRBJ1-1
CASSEIVWGGAEAFF
TGTGCCAGCAGTGAAATAGTTTGGGGGGGGGCTGAAGCTTTCTTT
>TRBV28|-|-|TRBJ1-3
CASMVARGENTIYF
TGTGCCAGCATGGTAGCCAGGGGAGAAAACACCATATATTTT
>TRBV3-1/TRBV3-2|TRBD1|once|TRBJ2-7
CASSQVSGGLSYEQYF
TGTGCCAGCAGCCAAGTGTCAGGGGGCCTATCCTACGAGCAGTACTTC
>TRBV19|TRBD1|-|TRBJ1-2
CASNAGGTYGYTF
TGTGCCAGTAACGCAGGGGGGACCTATGGCTACACCTTC
>TRBV11-2|-|-|TRBJ1-3
CASREQDFSGNTIYF
TGTGCCAGCAGGGAACAGGATTTCTCTGGAAACACCATATATTTT
>TRBV12-5|-|-|TRBJ2-1
CASAMAPEQFF
TGTGCTAGTGCCATGGCTCCTGAGCAGTTCTTC
>TRBV18|-|-|TRBJ1-5
CASSPSTDFNQPQHF
TGTGCCAGCTCACCATCTACGGACTTCAATCAGCCCCAGCATTTT
>TRBV10-3|TRBD2|-|TRBJ2-7
CAIRLAGNEQYF
TGTGCCATCAGACTAGCGGGGAACGAGCAGTACTTC
>TRBV7-8|TRBD2|-|TRBJ2-1
CASTTSGGANEQFF
TGTGCCAGCACCACTAGCGGGGGGGCTAATGAGCAGTTCTTC
>TRBV5-8|-|-|TRBJ1-5
CASTLSLSVGNQPQHF
TGTGCCAGCACTCTATCACTTTCGGTGGGCAATCAGCCCCAGCATTTT
>TRBV10-3|TRBD1|-|TRBJ1-4
CAIRETGDEKLFF
TGTGCCATCAGGGAAACAGGGGATGAAAAACTGTTTTTT
>TRBV5-1|-|-|TRBJ2-1
CASSLFERGEQFF
TGCGCCAGCAGCTTATTCGAAAGGGGTGAGCAGTTCTTC
>TRBV7-9|-|-|TRBJ2-1
CASSPEDRRVNEQFF
TGTGCCAGCAGCCCAGAGGACAGGAGGGTCAATGAGCAGTTCTTC
>TRBV12-5|TRBD1|-|TRBJ1-1
CASAVQGDTEAFF
TGTGCTAGTGCCGTACAGGGGGACACTGAAGCTTTCTTT
>TRBV10-3|TRBD1|-|TRBJ1-5
CAISVGQGVNQPQHF
TGTGCCATCAGTGTGGGGCAGGGGGTTAATCAGCCCCAGCATTTT
>TRBV19|-|-|TRBJ1-5
CASSPTAPYSNQPQHF
TGTGCCAGTAGCCCGACTGCTCCTTATAGCAATCAGCCCCAGCATTTT
>TRBV25-1|-|-|TRBJ1-1
CASSARSDTEAFF
TGTGCCAGCAGTGCCAGAAGTGACACTGAAGCTTTCTTT
>TRBV3-1/TRBV3-2|-|-|TRBJ1-1
CASVGGGTEAFF
TGTGCCAGCGTGGGAGGGGGCACTGAAGCTTTCTTT
>TRBV5-6|TRBD2|-|TRBJ2-1
CASSRGWRGSSYNEQFF
TGTGCCAGCAGCCGGGGTTGGCGGGGGAGCTCCTACAATGAGCAGTTCTTC
>TRBV19|-|once|TRBJ1-1
CASSKGLEAFF
TGTGCCAGTAGTAAGGGGCTTGAAGCTTTCTTT
>TRBV5-1|-|-|TRBJ2-3
CASSLVGNQDTQYF
TGCGCCAGCAGCTTGGTCGGGAACCAGGATACGCAGTATTTT
>TRBV27|TRBD1|-|TRBJ2-1
CASSLYIWGTGAYNEQFF
TGTGCCAGCAGTTTATATATATGGGGGACAGGGGCCTACAATGAGCAGTTCTTC
>TRBV7-3|-|-|TRBJ2-7
CASRAPGQNHEQYF
TGTGCCAGCAGGGCTCCGGGACAAAACCACGAGCAGTACTTC